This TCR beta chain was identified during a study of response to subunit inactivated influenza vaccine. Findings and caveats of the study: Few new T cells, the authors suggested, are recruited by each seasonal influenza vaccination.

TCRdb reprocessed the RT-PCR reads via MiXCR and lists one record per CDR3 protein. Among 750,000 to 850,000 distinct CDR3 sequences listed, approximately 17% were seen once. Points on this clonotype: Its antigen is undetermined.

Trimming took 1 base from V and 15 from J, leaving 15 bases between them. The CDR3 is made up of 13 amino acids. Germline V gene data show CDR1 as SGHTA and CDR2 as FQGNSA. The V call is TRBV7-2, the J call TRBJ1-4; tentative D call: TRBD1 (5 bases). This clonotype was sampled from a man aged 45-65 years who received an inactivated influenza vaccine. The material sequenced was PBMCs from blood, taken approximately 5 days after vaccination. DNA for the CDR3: TGTGCCAGCAGCTTAGATCGGGGGGGGGAGGTGTTTTTT. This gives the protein CASSLDRGGEVFF.